This T cell receptor (beta chain) came from a study of metastatic and nonmetastatic thyroid tumors. Original processing methods: CDR3 differences across clinicopathological groups were used to build a distant-metastasis classifier for papillary thyroid cancer. TCRdb re-analyzed the PCR reads through MiXCR. TCRdb assigned the V and J calls; the authors' analysis was not used. The table shows roughly 33,000 clones, with over 15% occurring only once. By share of the sample, this clone is medium-sized. One end of the junction fails to match germline, which may point to a read error. Patients were all untreated before their thyroid surgery. The clonotype comes from a male donor with papillary thyroid cancer or a benign thyroid nodule (not recorded which). Some clones in this sample may be carry-over from other donors' samples. Sequencing was carried out using blood.

Here the CDR3 reads CASSTTRLAGALYGQYF. Written as DNA, the CDR3 is TGTGCCAGCAGTACCACGAGACTAGCGGGGGCCCTCTACGGGCAGTACTTC. The gene calls are TRBV27 and TRBJ2-7; the match to TRBD2 covers 12 bases. CDR3 length equals 17 residues. Germline lookup yields CDR1 MNHEY and CDR2 SMNVEV (reference sequence).